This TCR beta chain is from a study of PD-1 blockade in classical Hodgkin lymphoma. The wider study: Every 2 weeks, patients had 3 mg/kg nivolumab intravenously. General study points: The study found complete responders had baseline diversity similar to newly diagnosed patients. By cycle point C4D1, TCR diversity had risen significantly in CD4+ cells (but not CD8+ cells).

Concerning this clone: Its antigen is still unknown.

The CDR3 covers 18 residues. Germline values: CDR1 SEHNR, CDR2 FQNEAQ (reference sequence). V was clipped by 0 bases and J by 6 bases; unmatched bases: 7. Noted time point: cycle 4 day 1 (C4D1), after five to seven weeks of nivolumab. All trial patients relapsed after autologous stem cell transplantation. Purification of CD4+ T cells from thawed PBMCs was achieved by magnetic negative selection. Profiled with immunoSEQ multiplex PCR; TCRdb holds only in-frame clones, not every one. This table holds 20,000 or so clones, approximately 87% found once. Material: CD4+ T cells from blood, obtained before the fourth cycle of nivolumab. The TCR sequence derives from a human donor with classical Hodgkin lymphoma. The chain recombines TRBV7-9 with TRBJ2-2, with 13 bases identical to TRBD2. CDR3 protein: CASSLAIGLAGAAGELFF. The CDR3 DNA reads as TGTGCCAGCAGCTTAGCGATTGGACTAGCGGGAGCGGCCGGGGAGCTGTTTTTT.